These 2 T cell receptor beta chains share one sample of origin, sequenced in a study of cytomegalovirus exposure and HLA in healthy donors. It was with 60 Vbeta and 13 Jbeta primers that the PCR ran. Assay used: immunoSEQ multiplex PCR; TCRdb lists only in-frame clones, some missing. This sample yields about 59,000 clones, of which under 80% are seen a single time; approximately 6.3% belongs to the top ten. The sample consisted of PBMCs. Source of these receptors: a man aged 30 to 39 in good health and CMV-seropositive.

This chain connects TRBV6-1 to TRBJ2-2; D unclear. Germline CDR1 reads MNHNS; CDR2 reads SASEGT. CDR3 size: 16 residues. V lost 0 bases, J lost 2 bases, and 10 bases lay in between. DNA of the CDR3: TGTGCCAGCAGTGAAGCGTCCCTCCCTAACACCGGGGAGCTGTTTTTT. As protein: CASSEASLPNTGELFF.

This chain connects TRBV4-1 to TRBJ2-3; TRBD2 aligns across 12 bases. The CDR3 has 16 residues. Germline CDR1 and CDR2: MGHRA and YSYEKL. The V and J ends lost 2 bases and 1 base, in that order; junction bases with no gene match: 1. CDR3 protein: CASSQRLAGGTDTQYF. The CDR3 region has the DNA TGCGCCAGCAGCCAAAGACTAGCGGGGGGCACAGATACGCAGTATTTT.